One T cell receptor (beta chain) is described in this entry. The source of the sample is a study of blood T cell repertoires in COVID-19. Study background: Both acute and convalescent COVID-19 samples were obtained from the United States, Italy and Spain.

Germline values: CDR1 SGHRS, CDR2 YFSETQ. The CDR3 runs to 14 residues. Trimming cost V 6 bases and J 1 base; bases outside gene matches: 4. Sequenced by immunoSEQ multiplex PCR; TCRdb stores in-frame clones only, minus some. Of some 120,000 clones in the sample, around 82% were seen once. The sample was peripheral blood. The clonotype comes from an elderly man with active or convalescent COVID-19. This chain joins TRBV5-1 and TRBJ1-3; 7 bases are shared with TRBD1. The CDR3 region is CASTTGASGNTIYF. DNA of the CDR3: TGCGCCAGCACTACAGGGGCTTCTGGAAACACCATATATTTT.